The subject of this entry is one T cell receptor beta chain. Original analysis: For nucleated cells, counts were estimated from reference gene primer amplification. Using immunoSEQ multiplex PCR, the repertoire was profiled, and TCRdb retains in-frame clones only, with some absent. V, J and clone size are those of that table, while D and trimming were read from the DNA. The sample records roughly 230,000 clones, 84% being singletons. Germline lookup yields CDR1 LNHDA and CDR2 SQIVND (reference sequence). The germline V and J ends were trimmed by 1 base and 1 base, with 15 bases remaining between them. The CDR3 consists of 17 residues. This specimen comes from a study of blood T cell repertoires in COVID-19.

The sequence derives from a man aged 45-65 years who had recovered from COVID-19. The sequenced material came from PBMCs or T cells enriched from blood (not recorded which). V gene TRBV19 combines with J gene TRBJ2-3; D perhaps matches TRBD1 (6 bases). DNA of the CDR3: TGTGCCAGTAGTATAGGTGGGGGCCGGGCCGGCACAGATACGCAGTATTTT. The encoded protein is CASSIGGGRAGTDTQYF.